A selection of T cell receptor beta chains follows, all from one sample in a study of Graves' ophthalmopathy and Graves' hyperthyroidism. TCRdb re-called the multiplex PCR reads with MiXCR, one entry per CDR3 protein. This sample has 300,000 to 400,000 distinct CDR3 sequences, with roughly 17% found just once. Sequencing was done on a sample of peripheral blood. The receptors were sampled from an adult man with Graves' ophthalmopathy. The CDR3 runs from the conserved cysteine through the conserved F or W. D genes are given only for firm matches. Part of the rows lack a size; the others show once, few, many or a class for expanded clones.

-	few	TRBV11-2	18	TRBJ2-2	TGTGCCAGCAACTTAGGTTTTAATCTGGGACTTGCCACCGGGGAGCTGTTTTTT	CASNLGFNLGLATGELFF
-	many	TRBV10-3	14	TRBJ1-1	TGTGCCATCAGTGAGTCGAACGGGATTGGTGAAGCTTTCTTT	CAISESNGIGEAFF
TRBD2	many	TRBV7-9	15	TRBJ2-5	TGTGCCAGCAGCTTCACGGGACTAGAAGGGGAGACCCAGTACTTC	CASSFTGLEGETQYF
-	-	TRBV28	13	TRBJ2-7	TGTGCCAGCCGACCCCGAGGGACTGGCGAGCAGTACTTC	CASRPRGTGEQYF
TRBD1	many	TRBV20-1	16	TRBJ1-6	TGCAGTGCTCAAATACCGGGACAGCCCTCTAATTCACCCTTCCACTTT	CSAQIPGQPSNSPFHF
-	many	TRBV5-1	14	TRBJ2-7	TGCGCCAGCGGAACCGGGACACACTCCTACGAGCAGTACTTC	CASGTGTHSYEQYF
-	many	TRBV12-3/TRBV12-4	13	TRBJ1-1	TGTGCCAGCACTTCAACATCGAACACTGAAGCTTTCTTT	CASTSTSNTEAFF
-	many	TRBV5-1	12	TRBJ1-2	TGCGCCAGCAGCTTGGATACGAGTGGCTACACCTTC	CASSLDTSGYTF
-	few	TRBV28	13	TRBJ1-2	TGTGCCAGTAGACAGAGGGCTAGCTATGGCTACACCTTC	CASRQRASYGYTF
-	-	TRBV2	15	TRBJ2-3	TGTGCCAGCAGTCCCAGGACATCTGTAACAGATACGCAGTATTTT	CASSPRTSVTDTQYF
TRBD2	few	TRBV12-3/TRBV12-4	15	TRBJ2-7	TGTGCCAGCAGCAGGCCTGGGACTAGCGGCTACGAGCAGTACTTC	CASSRPGTSGYEQYF
-	many	TRBV12-3/TRBV12-4	14	TRBJ1-1	TGTGCCAGCAGTTTTGGAGCGTCGGGGACTGAAGCTTTCTTT	CASSFGASGTEAFF
-	many	TRBV7-2	14	TRBJ2-4	TGTGCCAGCAGCTTAGCAGGGACCAAAAACATTCAGTACTTC	CASSLAGTKNIQYF
TRBD2	many	TRBV20-1	16	TRBJ2-5	TGCAGTGCTAGAGATATTAGCGGGGGGTCCCAAGAGACCCAGTACTTC	CSARDISGGSQETQYF
TRBD1	-	TRBV29-1	12	TRBJ1-2	TGCAGCTCACGACAGGGGGGAGAGGGCTACACCTTC	CSSRQGGEGYTF
-	many	TRBV30	14	TRBJ1-3	TGTGCCTGGACCCCGCCAGTTGCTGGAAACACCATATATTTT	CAWTPPVAGNTIYF
-	many	TRBV10-3	11	TRBJ1-1	TGTGCCATCAGTGAGTACACTGAAGCTTTCTTT	CAISEYTEAFF
-	few	TRBV10-3	12	TRBJ2-7	TGTGCCATCAGCGCGGGACGAGTCGAGCAGTACTTC	CAISAGRVEQYF
-	many	TRBV6-2/TRBV6-3	15	TRBJ2-2	TGTGCCAGCAGTTACGGGACTTCCGGGGCCGGGGAGCTGTTTTTT	CASSYGTSGAGELFF
TRBD2	-	TRBV20-1	14	TRBJ2-7	TGCAGTGCTAGTTCGCGGGAGAGGACCTACGAGCAGTACTTC	CSASSRERTYEQYF
-	many	TRBV28	13	TRBJ2-7	TGTGCCAGCAGTTTATTCACTAGCTACGAGCAGTACTTC	CASSLFTSYEQYF
-	many	TRBV3-2	14	TRBJ1-1	TGTGCCAGCAGCCATGGATACGGGGACACTGAAGCTTTCTTT	CASSHGYGDTEAFF
TRBD1	-	TRBV12-3/TRBV12-4	14	TRBJ2-5	TGTGCCAGCGGGCCGGACAGGGGACAGGAGACCCAGTACTTC	CASGPDRGQETQYF
-	-	TRBV9	13	TRBJ1-1	TGTGCCAGCAGCAGAGCAAGATACACTGAAGCTTTCTTT	CASSRARYTEAFF